Listed here is a single T cell receptor (beta chain). This clonotype was seen at least ten times. The clone's antigen remains unknown. Base qualities are not recorded, but no much larger clone differs from it by a single base. The CDR3 covers 15 residues, taking in both the cysteine and the phenylalanine. Only the CDR3 DNA is retained, 45 bases long and in frame from the first base. Trimmed from V: 6 bases; trimmed from J: 3 bases; junction bases lacking a gene match: 7. The germline V gene provides CDR1 SNHLY and CDR2 FYNNEI. These data belong to a study of T cells in Graves' hyperthyroidism and ophthalmopathy (dated by TCRdb to about 2019). Broadly, across the study: Peripheral blood samples were taken at the time of initial diagnosis, prior to any treatment. TCR V-J signatures able to tell the groups apart were searched for in a discovery cohort of 90 to 100 patients, of whom 40 to 45 had Graves' ophthalmopathy and roughly 59 had stable Graves' hyperthyroidism. According to the paper, TCR Vbeta CDR3 sequencing was carried out on about 140 peripheral blood samples, which came from fewer than 50 ophthalmopathy, under 80 hyperthyroidism and roughly 17 progressor patients. Prospective prediction of ophthalmopathy was tested in an independent validation cohort of 18 to 20 hyperthyroidism patients and 17 patients who later progressed to ophthalmopathy. For training and testing, the roughly 97 patients in the discovery cohort were randomly divided in a 7:3 ratio. Following sampling, methimazole starting at 30 mg daily was given to hyperthyroidism patients, and high-dose intravenous methylprednisolone was given to ophthalmopathy patients. The study also compared thyroid tissue and blood T-cell repertoires from more than 5 Graves' hyperthyroidism patients.

Ophthalmopathy patients had moderately to severely active disease, with a Clinical Activity Score of 3 or more, a NOSPECS grade of 4 or more, and a disease duration of less than 3 months. Patients with uncontrolled infections, other autoimmune diseases, pregnancy or lactation were excluded. Diagnoses were based on clinical symptoms, serum thyroxine and TRAb, thyroid ultrasound and orbital computed tomography. Ficoll-Paque density gradient centrifugation was used to isolate PBMCs from approximately 10 ml of fresh peripheral blood. Trizol reagent was used to extract total RNA, and RNA quality was then checked on an Agilent 2100 Bioanalyzer. General conclusions and limits of the study: Sample size was not statistically predetermined, and blinding of investigators to group allocation was not performed. In cross-validation, a model built on a 13 V-J signature told ophthalmopathy apart from stable hyperthyroidism with 87.88% sensitivity and 81% to 82% specificity, and in testing the same model reached 80%/75%. During validation, the model predicted progression to ophthalmopathy a median of around 6 months ahead of onset, with almost 71% sensitivity and 72% to 85% specificity. Most expanded thyroid clonotypes (frequency above 0.001) were also detected in blood, a finding suggesting that blood repertoires may reflect thyroid immune responses.

The TCR beta CDR3 regions were amplified from RNA transcripts. The first round of RT-PCR for the TCR CDR3 was performed with the HTBI primer set and the Qiagen OneStep RT-PCR kit. Libraries were constructed in a second round of multiplex PCR, after which size selection and purification were performed. The libraries were sequenced on an Illumina HiSeq2000 using paired-end 100 bp reads. The study's processing was this. SOAPnuke was used to process the raw data, with reads discarded if the reads contained adapters or uncalled bases, had a mean Phred below 15, or lacked an exact constant-primer or identifier match. High-quality paired reads were merged with COPE v1.2.5, and unique nucleotide sequences were defined as clonotypes. MiTCR v1.1 was used to align clonotypes to the IMGT TRBV, TRBD and TRBJ reference segments. Analysis was restricted to V-J combinations with a frequency above 0.0001, which covered about 99% of repertoires. The TCS score was defined as the ratio of F50 (clonal expansion) to E x V (chaos), calculated using BLOSUM62-based TCRdist between CDR3 peptides within each V-J. Welch's t-statistics and random forest reduced 500 to 550 V-J features to around 14, which were used in a naive Bayes classifier (R e1071). The public reads were quality trimmed at Q25 with fastp and then assembled into clones with MiXCR by TCRdb, keeping productive beta chains. Here each entry gathers all rows of one CDR3 protein and keeps the most common genes and DNA. Here the V and J calls rest on TCRdb's processing, not on the authors' analysis. The sample records 450,000 to 650,000 distinct CDR3 sequences, 14% of which are singletons. The ten top clones hold over 6% of the sample.

The chain was built from TRBV2 and TRBJ1-5; TRBD1 matches 8 bases in the middle. What was sequenced was blood. The TCR sequence derives from a woman under 30 with Graves' ophthalmopathy. The DNA sequence is TGTGCCAGCAGCCCCGGACAGGGATTCAATCAGCCCCAGCATTTT. Its translation reads: CASSPGQGFNQPQHF.